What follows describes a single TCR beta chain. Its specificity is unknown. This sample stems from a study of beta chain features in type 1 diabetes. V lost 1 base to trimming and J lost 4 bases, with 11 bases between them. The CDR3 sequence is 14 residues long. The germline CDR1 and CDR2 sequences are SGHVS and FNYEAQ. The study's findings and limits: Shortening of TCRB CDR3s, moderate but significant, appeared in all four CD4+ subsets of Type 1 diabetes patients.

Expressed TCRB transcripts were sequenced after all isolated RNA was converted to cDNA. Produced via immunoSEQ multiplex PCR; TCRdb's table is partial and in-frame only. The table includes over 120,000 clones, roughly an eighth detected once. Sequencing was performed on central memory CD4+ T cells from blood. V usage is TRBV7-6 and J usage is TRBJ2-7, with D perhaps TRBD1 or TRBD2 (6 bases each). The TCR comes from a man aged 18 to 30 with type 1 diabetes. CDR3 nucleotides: TGTGCCAGCAGCTTAGAGGGGGGCAGGTACGAGCAGTACTTC. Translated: CASSLEGGRYEQYF.